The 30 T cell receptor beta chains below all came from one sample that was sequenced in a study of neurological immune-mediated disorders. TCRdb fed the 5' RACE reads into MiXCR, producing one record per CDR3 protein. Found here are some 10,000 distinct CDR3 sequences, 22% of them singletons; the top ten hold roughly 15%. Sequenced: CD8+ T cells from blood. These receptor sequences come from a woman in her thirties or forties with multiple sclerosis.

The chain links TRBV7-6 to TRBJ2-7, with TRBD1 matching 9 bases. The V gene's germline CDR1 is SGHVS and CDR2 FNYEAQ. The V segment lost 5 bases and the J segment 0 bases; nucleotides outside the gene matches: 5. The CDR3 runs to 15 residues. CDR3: CASSLRQGDSYEQYF. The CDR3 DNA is TGTGCCAGCAGCCTGAGACAGGGGGACTCCTACGAGCAGTACTTC.

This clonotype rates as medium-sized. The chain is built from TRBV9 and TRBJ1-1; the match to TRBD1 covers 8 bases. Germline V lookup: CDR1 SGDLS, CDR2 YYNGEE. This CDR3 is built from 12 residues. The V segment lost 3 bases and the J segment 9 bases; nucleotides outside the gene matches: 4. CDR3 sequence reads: CASSGYRGKAFF. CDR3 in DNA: TGTGCCAGCAGCGGATACAGGGGGAAAGCTTTCTTT.

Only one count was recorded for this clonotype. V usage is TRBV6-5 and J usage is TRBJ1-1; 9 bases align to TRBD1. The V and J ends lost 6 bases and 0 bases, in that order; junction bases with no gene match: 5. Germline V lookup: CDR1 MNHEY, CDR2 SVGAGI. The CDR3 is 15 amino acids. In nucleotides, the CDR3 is TGTGCCAGCAGGGCAGGACAGGGGATGAACACTGAAGCTTTCTTT. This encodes CASRAGQGMNTEAFF.

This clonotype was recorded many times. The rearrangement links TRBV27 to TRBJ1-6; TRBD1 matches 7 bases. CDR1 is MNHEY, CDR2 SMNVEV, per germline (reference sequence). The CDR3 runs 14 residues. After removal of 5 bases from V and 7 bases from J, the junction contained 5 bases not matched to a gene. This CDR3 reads CASSRQGRNSPLHF. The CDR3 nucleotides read TGTGCCAGCAGTCGACAGGGAAGGAATTCACCCCTCCACTTT.

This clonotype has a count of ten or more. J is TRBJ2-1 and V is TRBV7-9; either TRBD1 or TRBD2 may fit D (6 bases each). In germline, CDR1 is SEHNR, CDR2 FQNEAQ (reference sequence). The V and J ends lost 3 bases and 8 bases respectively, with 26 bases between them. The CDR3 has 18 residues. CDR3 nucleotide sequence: TGTGCCAGCAGCTTGGGAAATAGCGGCCCCTCGGGGGCCGATGAGCAGTTCTTC. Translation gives CASSLGNSGPSGADEQFF.

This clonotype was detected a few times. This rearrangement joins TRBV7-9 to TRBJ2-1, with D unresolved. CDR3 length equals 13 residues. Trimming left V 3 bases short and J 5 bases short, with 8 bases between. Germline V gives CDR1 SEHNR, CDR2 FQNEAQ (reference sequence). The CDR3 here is CASSFSGDNEQFF. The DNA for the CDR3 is TGTGCCAGCAGCTTTTCAGGAGACAATGAGCAGTTCTTC. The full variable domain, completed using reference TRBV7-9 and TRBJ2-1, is DTGVSQNPRHKITKRGQNVTFRCDPISEHNRLYWYRQTLGQGPEFLTYFQNEAQLEKSRLLSDRFSAERPKGSFSTLEIQRTEQGDSAMYLCASSFSGDNEQFFGPGTRLTVL.

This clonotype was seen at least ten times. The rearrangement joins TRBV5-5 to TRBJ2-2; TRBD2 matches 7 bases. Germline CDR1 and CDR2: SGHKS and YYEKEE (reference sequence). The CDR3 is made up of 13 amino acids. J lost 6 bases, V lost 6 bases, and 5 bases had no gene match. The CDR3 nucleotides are TGTGCCAGCATTCACGGGGGGTCCGGGGAGCTGTTTTTT. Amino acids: CASIHGGSGELFF.

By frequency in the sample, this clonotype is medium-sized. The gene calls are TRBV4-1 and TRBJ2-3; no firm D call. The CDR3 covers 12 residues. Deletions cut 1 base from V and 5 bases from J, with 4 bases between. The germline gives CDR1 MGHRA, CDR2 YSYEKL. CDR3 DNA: TGCGCCAGCAGCCAAGTCCTAGATACGCAGTATTTT. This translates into CASSQVLDTQYF.

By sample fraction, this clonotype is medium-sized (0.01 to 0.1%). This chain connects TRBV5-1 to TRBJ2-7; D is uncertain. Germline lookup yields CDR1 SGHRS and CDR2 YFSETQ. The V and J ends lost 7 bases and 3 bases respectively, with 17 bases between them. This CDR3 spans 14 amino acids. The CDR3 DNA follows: TGCGCCAGCGGACCGTTAGGATCGGACTACGAGCAGTACTTC. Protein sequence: CASGPLGSDYEQYF.

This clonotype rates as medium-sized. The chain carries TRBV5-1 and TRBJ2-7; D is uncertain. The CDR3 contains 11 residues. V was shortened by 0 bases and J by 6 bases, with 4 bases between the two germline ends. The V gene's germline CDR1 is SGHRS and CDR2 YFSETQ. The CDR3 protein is CASSLAGEQYF. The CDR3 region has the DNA TGCGCCAGCAGCTTGGCCGGCGAGCAGTACTTC.

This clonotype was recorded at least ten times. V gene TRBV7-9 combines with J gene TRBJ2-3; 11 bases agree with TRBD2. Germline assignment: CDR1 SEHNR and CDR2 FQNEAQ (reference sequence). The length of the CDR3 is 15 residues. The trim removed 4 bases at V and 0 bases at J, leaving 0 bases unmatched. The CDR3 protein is CASSWTSGSTDTQYF. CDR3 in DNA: TGTGCCAGCAGCTGGACTAGCGGGAGCACAGATACGCAGTATTTT.

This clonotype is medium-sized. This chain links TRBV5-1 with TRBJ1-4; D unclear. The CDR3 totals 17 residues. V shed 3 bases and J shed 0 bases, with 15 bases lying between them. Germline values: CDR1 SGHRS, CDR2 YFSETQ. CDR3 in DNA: TGCGCCAGCAGCTACTTCGGGTACCCCACAACTAATGAAAAACTGTTTTTT. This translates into CASSYFGYPTTNEKLFF.

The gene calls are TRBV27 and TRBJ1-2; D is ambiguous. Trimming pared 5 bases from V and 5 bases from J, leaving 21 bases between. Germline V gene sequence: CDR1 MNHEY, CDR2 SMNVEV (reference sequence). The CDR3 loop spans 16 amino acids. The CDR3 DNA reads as TGTGCCAGCAGTCCGATCCGGGTCACGGGGATGTATGGCTACACCTTC. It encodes CASSPIRVTGMYGYTF.

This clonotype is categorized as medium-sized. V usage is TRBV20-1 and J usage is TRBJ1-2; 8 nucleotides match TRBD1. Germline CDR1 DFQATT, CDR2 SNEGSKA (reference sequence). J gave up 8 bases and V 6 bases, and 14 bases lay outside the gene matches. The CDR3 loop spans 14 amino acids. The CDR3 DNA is TGCAGTGCACGGGACAGGTCAAGATCATGGGGCTACACCTTC. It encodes CSARDRSRSWGYTF.

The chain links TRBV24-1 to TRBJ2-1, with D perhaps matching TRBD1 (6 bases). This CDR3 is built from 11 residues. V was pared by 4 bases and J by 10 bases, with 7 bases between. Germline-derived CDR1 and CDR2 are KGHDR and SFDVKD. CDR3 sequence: CATSEGTEQFF. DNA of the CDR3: TGTGCCACCAGTGAAGGGACAGAGCAGTTCTTC.

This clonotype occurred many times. The CDR3 bases are TGTGCCAGCAGCCCGAGAGAGGATTCCGGCTATGGCTACACCTTC. Its translation: CASSPREDSGYGYTF. This chain joins TRBV5-5 and TRBJ1-2; no clear D gene. The CDR3 totals 15 residues. Germline V gene data show CDR1 as SGHKS and CDR2 as YYEKEE (reference sequence). Trimming pared 4 bases from V and 4 bases from J, leaving 17 bases between.

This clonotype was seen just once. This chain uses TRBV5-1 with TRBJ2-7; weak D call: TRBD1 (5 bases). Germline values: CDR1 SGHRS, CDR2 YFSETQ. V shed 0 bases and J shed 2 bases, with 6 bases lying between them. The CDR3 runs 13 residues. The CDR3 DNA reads TGCGCCAGCAGCTTGGTGACAGCCTACGAGCAGTACTTC. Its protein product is CASSLVTAYEQYF.

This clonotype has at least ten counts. The CDR3 region is CASSLEFFGSCGYTF. The CDR3 nucleotides are TGCGCCAGCAGCTTGGAGTTCTTCGGAAGTTGTGGCTACACCTTC. The genes are TRBV5-1 and TRBJ1-2; no definite D call. CDR3 length equals 15 residues. Trimming pared 0 bases from V and 7 bases from J, leaving 16 bases between. Looked up from germline, CDR1 is SGHRS and CDR2 is YFSETQ.

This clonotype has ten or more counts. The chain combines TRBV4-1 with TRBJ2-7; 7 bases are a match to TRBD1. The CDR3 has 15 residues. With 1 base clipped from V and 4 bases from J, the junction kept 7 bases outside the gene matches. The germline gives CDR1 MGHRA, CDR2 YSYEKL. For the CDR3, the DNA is TGCGCCAGCAGCCAAGTTGAGGGACAGTATTACGAGCAGTACTTC. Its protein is CASSQVEGQYYEQYF.

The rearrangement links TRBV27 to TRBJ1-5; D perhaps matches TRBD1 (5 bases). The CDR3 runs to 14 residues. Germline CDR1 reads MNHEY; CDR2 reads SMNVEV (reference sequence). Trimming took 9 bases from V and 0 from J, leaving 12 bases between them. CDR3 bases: TGTGCCAGTGGCCCGAGGGGTAGCAATCAGCCCCAGCATTTT. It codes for CASGPRGSNQPQHF.

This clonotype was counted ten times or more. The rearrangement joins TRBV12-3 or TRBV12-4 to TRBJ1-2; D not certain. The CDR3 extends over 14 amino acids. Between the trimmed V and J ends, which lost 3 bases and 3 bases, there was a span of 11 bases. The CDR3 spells CASSFNPRHYGYTF. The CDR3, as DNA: TGTGCCAGCAGTTTTAACCCGCGGCACTATGGCTACACCTTC.

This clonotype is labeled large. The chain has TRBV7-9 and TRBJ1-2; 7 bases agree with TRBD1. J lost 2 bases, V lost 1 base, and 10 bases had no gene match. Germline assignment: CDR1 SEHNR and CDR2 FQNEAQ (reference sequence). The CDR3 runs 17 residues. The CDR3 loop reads CASSLEGGQAWNYGYTF. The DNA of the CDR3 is TGTGCCAGCAGCTTAGAAGGGGGCCAGGCGTGGAACTATGGCTACACCTTC.

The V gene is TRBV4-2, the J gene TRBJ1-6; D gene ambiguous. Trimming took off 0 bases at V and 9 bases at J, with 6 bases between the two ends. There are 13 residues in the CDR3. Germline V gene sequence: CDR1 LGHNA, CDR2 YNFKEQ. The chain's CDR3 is CASSQEPGSPLHF. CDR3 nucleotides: TGTGCCAGCAGCCAAGAGCCCGGTTCACCCCTCCACTTT.

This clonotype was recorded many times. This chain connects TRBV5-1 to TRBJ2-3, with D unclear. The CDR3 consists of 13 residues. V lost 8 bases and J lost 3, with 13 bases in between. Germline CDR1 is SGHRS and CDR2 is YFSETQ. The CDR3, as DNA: TGCGCCAGTTGGGATCTGACAACAGATACGCAGTATTTT. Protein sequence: CASWDLTTDTQYF.

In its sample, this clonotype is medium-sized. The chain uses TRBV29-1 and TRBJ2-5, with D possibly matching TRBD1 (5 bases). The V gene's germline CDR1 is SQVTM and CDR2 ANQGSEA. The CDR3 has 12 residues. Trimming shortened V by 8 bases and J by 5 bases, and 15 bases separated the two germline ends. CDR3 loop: CSPILRAETQYF. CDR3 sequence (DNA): TGCAGCCCTATCCTCAGGGCGGAGACCCAGTACTTC.

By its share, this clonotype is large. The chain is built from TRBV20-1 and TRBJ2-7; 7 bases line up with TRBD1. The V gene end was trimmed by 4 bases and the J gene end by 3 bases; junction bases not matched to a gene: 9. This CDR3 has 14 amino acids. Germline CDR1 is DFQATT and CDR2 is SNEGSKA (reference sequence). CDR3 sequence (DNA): TGCAGTGCTAATGAGGGGGACAGATACTACGAGCAGTACTTC. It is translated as CSANEGDRYYEQYF.

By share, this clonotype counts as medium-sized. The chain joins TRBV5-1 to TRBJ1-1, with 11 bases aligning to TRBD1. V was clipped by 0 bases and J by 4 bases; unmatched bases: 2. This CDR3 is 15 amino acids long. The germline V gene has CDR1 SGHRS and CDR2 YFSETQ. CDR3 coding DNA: TGCGCCAGCAGCTTGGGTGGACAGGGGGCCACTGAAGCTTTCTTT. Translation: CASSLGGQGATEAFF.

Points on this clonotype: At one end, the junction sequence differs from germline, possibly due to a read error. CDR3 region: CSASWSYNEQFF. The CDR3 DNA is TGTAGTGCTTCCTGGTCCTACAATGAGCAGTTCTTC. The chain uses TRBV20-1 and TRBJ2-1, with D unclear. Per the germline V gene, CDR1 is DFQATT and CDR2 is SNEGSKA (reference sequence). The length of the CDR3 is 12 residues.

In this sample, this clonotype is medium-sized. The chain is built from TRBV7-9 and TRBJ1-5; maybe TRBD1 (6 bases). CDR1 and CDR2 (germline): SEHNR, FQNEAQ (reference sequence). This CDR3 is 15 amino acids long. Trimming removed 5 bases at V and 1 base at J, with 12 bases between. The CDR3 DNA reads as TGTGCCAGCAGCCATACAGGGCCCAGCAATCAGCCCCAGCATTTT. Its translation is CASSHTGPSNQPQHF.

The CDR3 spells CASSPDEGESYEQYF. The DNA of the CDR3 is TGCGCCAGCAGCCCTGACGAGGGGGAGTCCTACGAGCAGTACTTC. This sequence joins TRBV5-1 and TRBJ2-7, with a weak D call TRBD1 (6 bases). Trimming took 4 bases from V and 1 from J, leaving 15 bases between them. Germline CDR1 is SGHRS and CDR2 is YFSETQ. This CDR3 is built from 15 residues. The complete variable domain, with remaining parts taken from reference TRBV5-1 and TRBJ2-7, reads KAGVTQTPRYLIKTRGQQVTLSCSPISGHRSVSWYQQTPGQGLQFLFEYFSETQRNKGNFPGRFSGRQFSNSRSEMNVSTLELGDSALYLCASSPDEGESYEQYFGPGTRLTVT.